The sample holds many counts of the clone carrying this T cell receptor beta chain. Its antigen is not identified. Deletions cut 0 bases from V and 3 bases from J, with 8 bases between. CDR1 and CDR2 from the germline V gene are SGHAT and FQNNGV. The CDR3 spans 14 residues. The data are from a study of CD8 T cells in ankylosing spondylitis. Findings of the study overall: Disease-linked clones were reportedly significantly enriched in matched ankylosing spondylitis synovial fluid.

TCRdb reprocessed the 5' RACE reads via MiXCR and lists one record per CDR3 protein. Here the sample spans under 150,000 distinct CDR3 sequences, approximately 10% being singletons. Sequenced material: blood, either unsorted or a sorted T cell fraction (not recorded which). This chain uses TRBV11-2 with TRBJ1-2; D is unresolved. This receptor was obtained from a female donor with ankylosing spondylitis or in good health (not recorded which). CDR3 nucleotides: TGTGCCAGCAGCTTAGATCTCGGCTACTATGGCTACACCTTC. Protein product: CASSLDLGYYGYTF.